This entry describes one T cell receptor beta chain. The clone's antigen remains unknown. Per-base quality was not reported, and no clone a single base away is much larger than it. This sample is drawn from a study of T cell changes during pregnancy in multiple sclerosis (dated 2019 in TCRdb). Background on the whole study: In women with multiple sclerosis, the researchers looked at how the T cell repertoire shifted as pregnancy progressed.

Germline trimming amounts to 8 bases on V and 0 bases on J, with 4 as the count of junction bases outside the gene matches. Looking up the germline V gene yields CDR1 SQVTM and CDR2 ANQGSEA. Spanning cysteine to phenylalanine, the CDR3 consists of 13 amino acids. Of all the DNA, just the CDR3 is kept, 39 bases in frame from base 1. The library was built by means of the immunoSEQ multiplex PCR assay. TCRdb took over this immuneACCESS table, retaining in-frame rearrangements with V and J assigned. Such tables are incomplete; in checked studies, under half of the missing clones stem from an unresolved V gene, and the remainder is unexplained. This sample is represented by tens of thousands of clones; about 93% of them were singletons. The ten most abundant clones make up roughly 1% of the sample.

Sequenced here: peripheral blood, sampled in the first trimester of pregnancy. The clonotype comes from a female donor with multiple sclerosis, enrolled in a pregnancy study. The V and J segments used are TRBV29-1 and TRBJ1-1; 9 of the junction bases match TRBD1. The CDR3 here reads CSPGQGMNTEAFF. The DNA sequence follows: TGCAGCCCGGGACAGGGAATGAACACTGAAGCTTTCTTT.